This T cell receptor beta chain comes out of a study of neurological immune-mediated disorders. For the study at large: For the approximately 34 multiple sclerosis patients, the disease was relapsing-remitting in some 31 and secondary progressive in 3.

The cDNA was generated through 5'RACE incorporating 10-nucleotide random UMIs. From the 5' RACE reads, TCRdb called clonotypes with MiXCR, one entry per CDR3 protein. The sample holds 70,000 or so distinct CDR3 sequences, around 3% seen once. Whole-study findings and limits: It was the repertoires of 18 of 34 multiple sclerosis patients that phylogenetic grouping placed in one related-CDR3 cluster, which is a possible signature.

The unsorted libraries originated from 2 million PBMCs kept at -80 C. The CDR3 runs to 17 residues. V was clipped by 0 bases and J by 5 bases, with 19 bases between them. This clonotype was counted between two and nine times. Its antigen remains unidentified. The chain uses TRBV12-3 or TRBV12-4 and TRBJ1-2; D uncertain. The sequencing sample was made of PBMCs. The sequence was collected from a woman aged 45 to 65 with multiple sclerosis. For the CDR3, the DNA is TGTGCCAGCAGTTTAGCCAATTTGGACCAAACTGGGTATGGCTACACCTTC. Translation: CASSLANLDQTGYGYTF.